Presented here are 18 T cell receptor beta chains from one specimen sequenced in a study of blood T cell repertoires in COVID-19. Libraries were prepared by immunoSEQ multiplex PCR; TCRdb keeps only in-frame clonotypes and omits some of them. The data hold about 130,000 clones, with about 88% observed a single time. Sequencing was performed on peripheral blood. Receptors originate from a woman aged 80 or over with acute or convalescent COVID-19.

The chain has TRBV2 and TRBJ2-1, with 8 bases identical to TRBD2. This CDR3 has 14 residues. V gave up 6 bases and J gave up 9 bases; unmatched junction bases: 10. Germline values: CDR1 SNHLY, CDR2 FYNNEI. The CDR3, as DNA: TGTGCCAGCAGAGAGGGACTAGTTATGGGTGAGCAGTTCTTC. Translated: CASREGLVMGEQFF.

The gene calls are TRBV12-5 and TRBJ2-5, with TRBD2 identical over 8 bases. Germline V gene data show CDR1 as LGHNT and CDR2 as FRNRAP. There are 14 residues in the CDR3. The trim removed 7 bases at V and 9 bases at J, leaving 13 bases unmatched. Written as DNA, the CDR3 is TGTGCTAGTGCCTCGGGGGGGGCGGGGCCGGCCCAGTACTTC. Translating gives CASASGGAGPAQYF.

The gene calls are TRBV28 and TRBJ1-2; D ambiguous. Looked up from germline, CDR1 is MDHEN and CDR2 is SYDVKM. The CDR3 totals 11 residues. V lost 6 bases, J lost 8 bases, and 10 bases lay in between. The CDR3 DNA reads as TGTGCCAGCAGAGAACTCTTGGGCTACACCTTC. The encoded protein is CASRELLGYTF.

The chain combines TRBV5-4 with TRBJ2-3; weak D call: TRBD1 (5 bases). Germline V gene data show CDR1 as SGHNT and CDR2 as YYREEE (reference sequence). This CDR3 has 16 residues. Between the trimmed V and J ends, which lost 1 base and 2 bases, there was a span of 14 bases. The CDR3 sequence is CASSLRPMGLTDTQYF. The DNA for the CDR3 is TGTGCCAGCAGCTTGCGCCCTATGGGGCTCACAGATACGCAGTATTTT.

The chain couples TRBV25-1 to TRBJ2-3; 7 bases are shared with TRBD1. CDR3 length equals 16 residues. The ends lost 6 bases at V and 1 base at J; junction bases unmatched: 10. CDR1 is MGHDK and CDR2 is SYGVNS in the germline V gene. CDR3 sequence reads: CASSASGTVGTDTQYF. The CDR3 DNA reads TGTGCCAGCAGCGCCTCCGGGACAGTGGGCACAGATACGCAGTATTTT.

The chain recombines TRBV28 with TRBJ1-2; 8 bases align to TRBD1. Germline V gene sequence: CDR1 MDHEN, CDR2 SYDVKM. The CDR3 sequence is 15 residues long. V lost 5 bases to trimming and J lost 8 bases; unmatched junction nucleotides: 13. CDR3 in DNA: TGTGCCAGCAGTCTCTTGCCCGGGACAGGTTCCGGCTACACCTTC. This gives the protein CASSLLPGTGSGYTF.

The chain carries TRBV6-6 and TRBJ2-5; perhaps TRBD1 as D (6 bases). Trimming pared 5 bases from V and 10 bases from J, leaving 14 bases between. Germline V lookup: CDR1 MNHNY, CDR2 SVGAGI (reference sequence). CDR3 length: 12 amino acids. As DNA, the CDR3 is TGTGCCAGCAGTCCCGAGTCGACAGGCCAGTACTTC. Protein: CASSPESTGQYF.

CDR3 in amino acids: CASSLMGGETGELFF. In nucleotides, the CDR3 is TGTGCCAGCAGCTTAATGGGAGGAGAGACCGGGGAGCTGTTTTTT. The gene calls are TRBV7-3 and TRBJ2-2; possibly TRBD2 for D (6 bases). V gave up 1 base and J gave up 5 bases, with 11 bases separating them. The germline V gene has CDR1 SGHTA and CDR2 FQGTGA. The CDR3 runs to 15 residues.

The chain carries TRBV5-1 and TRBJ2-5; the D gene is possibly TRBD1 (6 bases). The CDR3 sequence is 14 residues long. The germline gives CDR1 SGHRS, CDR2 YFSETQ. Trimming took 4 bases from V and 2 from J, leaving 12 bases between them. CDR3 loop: CASSPGQNQETQYF. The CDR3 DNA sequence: TGCGCCAGCAGCCCGGGACAAAATCAAGAGACCCAGTACTTC.

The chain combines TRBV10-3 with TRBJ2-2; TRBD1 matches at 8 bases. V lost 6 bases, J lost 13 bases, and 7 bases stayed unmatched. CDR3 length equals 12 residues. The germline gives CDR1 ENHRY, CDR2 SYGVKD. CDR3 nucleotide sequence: TGTGCCATCAGCGGACAGGGTATCGGGCTGTTTTTT. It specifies CAISGQGIGLFF.

CDR3 sequence (DNA): TGTGCCATCAGTGAGCCGGGGCGCAGGGGGGTCACTGAAGCTTTCTTT. Residues: CAISEPGRRGVTEAFF. The V and J genes are TRBV10-3 and TRBJ1-1; TRBD1 agrees at 7 bases. Germline CDR1 reads ENHRY; CDR2 reads SYGVKD. V dropped 2 bases and J dropped 4; count of bases not matched to a gene: 10. CDR3 length: 16 amino acids.

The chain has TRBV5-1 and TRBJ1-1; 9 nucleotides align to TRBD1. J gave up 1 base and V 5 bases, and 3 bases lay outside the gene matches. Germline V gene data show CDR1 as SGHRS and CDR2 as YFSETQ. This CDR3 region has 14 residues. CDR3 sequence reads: CASRRGQGNTEAFF. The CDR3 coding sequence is TGCGCCAGCAGGAGGGGACAGGGGAACACTGAAGCTTTCTTT. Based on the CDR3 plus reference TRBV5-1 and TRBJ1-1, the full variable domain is KAGVTQTPRYLIKTRGQQVTLSCSPISGHRSVSWYQQTPGQGLQFLFEYFSETQRNKGNFPGRFSGRQFSNSRSEMNVSTLELGDSALYLCASRRGQGNTEAFFGQGTRLTVV.

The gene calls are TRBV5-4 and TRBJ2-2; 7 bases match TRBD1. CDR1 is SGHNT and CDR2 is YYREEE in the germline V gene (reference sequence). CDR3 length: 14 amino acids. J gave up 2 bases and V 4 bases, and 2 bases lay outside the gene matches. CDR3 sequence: CASSRDRNTGELFF. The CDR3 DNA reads TGTGCCAGCAGCAGGGACAGAAACACCGGGGAGCTGTTTTTT.

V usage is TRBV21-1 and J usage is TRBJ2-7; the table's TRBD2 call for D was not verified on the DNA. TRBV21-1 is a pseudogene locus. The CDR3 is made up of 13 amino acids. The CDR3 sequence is CASWQGRGKEQYF. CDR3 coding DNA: TGTGCCAGCTGGCAGGGGAGGGGTAAGGAGCAGTACTTC.

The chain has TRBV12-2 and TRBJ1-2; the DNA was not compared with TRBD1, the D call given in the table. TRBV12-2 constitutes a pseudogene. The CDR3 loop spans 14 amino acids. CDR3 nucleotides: TGTGCAAGTCGCTGCCGACAGGGCGGTCGGGGCTACACCTTC. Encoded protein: CASRCRQGGRGYTF.

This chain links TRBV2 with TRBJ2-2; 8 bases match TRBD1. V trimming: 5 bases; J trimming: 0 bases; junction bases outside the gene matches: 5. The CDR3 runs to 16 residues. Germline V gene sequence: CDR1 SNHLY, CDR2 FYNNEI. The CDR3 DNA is TGTGCCAGCAGTCGGACAGGGTTCGCGAACACCGGGGAGCTGTTTTTT. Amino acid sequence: CASSRTGFANTGELFF.

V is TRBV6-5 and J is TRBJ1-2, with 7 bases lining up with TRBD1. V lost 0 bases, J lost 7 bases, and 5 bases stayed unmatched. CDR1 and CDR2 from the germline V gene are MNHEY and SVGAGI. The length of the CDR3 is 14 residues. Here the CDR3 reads CASSYSNRGGGYTF. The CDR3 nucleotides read TGTGCCAGCAGTTACTCGAACAGGGGTGGTGGCTACACCTTC.

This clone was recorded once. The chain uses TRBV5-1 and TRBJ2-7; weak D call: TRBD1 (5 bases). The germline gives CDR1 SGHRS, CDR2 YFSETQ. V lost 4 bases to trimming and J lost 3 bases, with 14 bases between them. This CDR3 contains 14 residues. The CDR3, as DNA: TGCGCCAGCAGCCCCGATCAGGGTTTCTACGAGCAGTACTTC. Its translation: CASSPDQGFYEQYF.